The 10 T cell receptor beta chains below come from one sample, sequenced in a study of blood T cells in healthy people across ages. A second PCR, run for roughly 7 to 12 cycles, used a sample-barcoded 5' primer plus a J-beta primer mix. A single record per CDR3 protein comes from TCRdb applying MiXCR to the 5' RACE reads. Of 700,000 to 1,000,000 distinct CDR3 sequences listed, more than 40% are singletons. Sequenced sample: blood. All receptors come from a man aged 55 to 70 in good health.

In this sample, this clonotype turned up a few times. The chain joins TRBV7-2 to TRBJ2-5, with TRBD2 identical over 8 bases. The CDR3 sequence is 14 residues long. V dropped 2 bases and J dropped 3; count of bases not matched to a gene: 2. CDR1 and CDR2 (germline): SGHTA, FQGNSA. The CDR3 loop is CASSLSGGEETQYF. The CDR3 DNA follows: TGTGCCAGCAGCTTATCGGGGGGGGAAGAGACCCAGTACTTC.

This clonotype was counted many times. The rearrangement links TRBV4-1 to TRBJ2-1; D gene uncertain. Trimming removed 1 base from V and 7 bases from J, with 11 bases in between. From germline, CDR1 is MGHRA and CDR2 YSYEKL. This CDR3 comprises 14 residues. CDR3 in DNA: TGCGCCAGCAGCCAAGCTGATGTGAGAAATGAGCAGTTCTTC. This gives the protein CASSQADVRNEQFF.

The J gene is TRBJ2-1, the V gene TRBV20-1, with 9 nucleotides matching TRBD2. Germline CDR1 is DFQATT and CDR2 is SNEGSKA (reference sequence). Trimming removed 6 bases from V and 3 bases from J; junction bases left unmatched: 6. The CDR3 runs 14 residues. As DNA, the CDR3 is TGCAGTGCCGGCGGGGGGGTCGGCTACAATGAGCAGTTCTTC. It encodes CSAGGGVGYNEQFF.

In DNA, the CDR3 is TGTGCCGTCCTGCAGGGGGGCTCCTACGAGCAGTACTTC. Translated: CAVLQGGSYEQYF. This chain links TRBV6-6 with TRBJ2-7; weak D call: TRBD1 (7 bases). The V gene's germline CDR1 is MNHNY and CDR2 SVGAGI (reference sequence). The CDR3 has 13 residues. V was clipped by 11 bases and J by 0 bases, with 14 bases between them.

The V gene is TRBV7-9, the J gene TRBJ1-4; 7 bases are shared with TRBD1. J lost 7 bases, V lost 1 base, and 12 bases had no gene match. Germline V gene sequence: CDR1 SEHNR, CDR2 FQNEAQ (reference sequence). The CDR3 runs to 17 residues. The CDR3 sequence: CASSLVGGGGPGEKLFF. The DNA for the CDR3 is TGTGCCAGCAGCTTAGTAGGGGGCGGGGGCCCCGGTGAAAAACTGTTTTTT.

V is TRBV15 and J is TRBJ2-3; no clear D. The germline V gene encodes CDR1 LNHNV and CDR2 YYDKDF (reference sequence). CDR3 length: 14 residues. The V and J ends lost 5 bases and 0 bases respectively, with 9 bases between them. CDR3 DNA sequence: TGTGCCACCAGCTCGAGGCCGAGCACAGATACGCAGTATTTT. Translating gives CATSSRPSTDTQYF.

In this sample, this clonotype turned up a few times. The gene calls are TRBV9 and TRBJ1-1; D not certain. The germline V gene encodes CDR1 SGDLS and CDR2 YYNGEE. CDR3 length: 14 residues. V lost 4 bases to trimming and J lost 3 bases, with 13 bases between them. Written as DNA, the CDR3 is TGTGCCAGCAGCTCCAGGCTCTGGGACACTGAAGCTTTCTTT. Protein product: CASSSRLWDTEAFF.

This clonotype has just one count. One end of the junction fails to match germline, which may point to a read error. This CDR3 reads CAGSFVDQNEKLFF. DNA of the CDR3: TGTGCCGGCAGCTTTGTGGATCAAAATGAAAAACTGTTTTTT. The chain employs TRBV5-6 and TRBJ1-4; D uncertain. The CDR3 covers 14 residues. Germline V gene data show CDR1 as SGHDT and CDR2 as YYEEEE.

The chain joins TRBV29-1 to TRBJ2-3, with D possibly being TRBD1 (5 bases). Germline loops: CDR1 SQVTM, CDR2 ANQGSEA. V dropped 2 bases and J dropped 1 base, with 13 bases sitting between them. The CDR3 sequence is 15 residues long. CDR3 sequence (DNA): TGCAGCGTTGAAACCCCCAGGGCCGGCACAGATACGCAGTATTTT. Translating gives CSVETPRAGTDTQYF.

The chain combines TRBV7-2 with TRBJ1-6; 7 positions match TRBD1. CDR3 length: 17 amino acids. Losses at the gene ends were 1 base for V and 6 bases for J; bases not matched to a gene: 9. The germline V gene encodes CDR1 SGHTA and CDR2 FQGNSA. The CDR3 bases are TGTGCCAGCAGCTTAGATATAGGGGGCTTTTCTAATTCACCCCTCCACTTT. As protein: CASSLDIGGFSNSPLHF.